This T cell receptor beta chain comes out of a study of shared T cell receptors in the human thymus. Only in-frame clones appear in the TCRdb table, and some are missing; sequencing was by immunoSEQ multiplex PCR. The data contain approximately 730,000 clones, approximately 83% of them singletons. Per germline, CDR1 KGHSH and CDR2 LQKENI. CDR3 size: 15 residues. V was clipped by 4 bases and J by 6 bases; unmatched bases: 8. These same data were also listed under a study on human thymus T cells. This second report adds: Thymus was obtained from resections taken during corrective heart surgery. Thymic as well as blood repertoires seemed to favor certain V and J genes unevenly. What related research reported was that thymic repertoires overlapped highly among unrelated individuals.

This receptor was taken from a girl under three years old with a congenital heart defect. The chain is built from TRBV18 and TRBJ2-1; 8 nucleotides align to TRBD2. Sequencing was carried out using thymocytes. The CDR3 DNA reads TGTGCCAGCTCACAGGAACCCGGGACTAGCAATGAGCAGTTCTTC. Its translation is CASSQEPGTSNEQFF.